This is a list of T cell receptor beta chains from one sample in a study of blood T cell repertoires in COVID-19. This table comes from immunoSEQ multiplex PCR, and its TCRdb copy is limited to in-frame clones, with some not included. The sample consists of about 300,000 clones, about 93% of them appearing once. Sequencing used PBMCs or T cells enriched from blood (not recorded which). These receptors came from a woman in her 30s who had recovered from COVID-19. The CDR3 runs from the conserved cysteine through the conserved F or W. D genes are given only for firm matches. Clone size is stated in some rows and not others, as once, few, many or a class when expanded.

-	TRBV7-2	-	TRBJ2-5	CASSLALAERTQYF	TGTGCCAGCAGCTTAGCCTTGGCCGAGCGGACCCAGTACTTC
-	TRBV27	-	TRBJ2-5	CASSFEKTGDPQETQYF	TGTGCCAGCAGTTTCGAAAAGACGGGAGACCCCCAAGAGACCCAGTACTTC
-	TRBV19	-	TRBJ1-1	CASSSLGGAFF	TGTGCCAGTAGTTCCCTAGGTGGAGCTTTCTTT
TRBD2	TRBV5-1	-	TRBJ2-3	CASRDLGGSDTQYF	TGCGCCAGCCGGGATTTGGGGGGGTCAGATACGCAGTATTTT
-	TRBV10-3	-	TRBJ2-5	CAIRTDETQYF	TGTGCCATACGGACAGACGAGACCCAGTACTTC
-	TRBV28	once	TRBJ2-7	CASSLYQGYEQYF	TGTGCCAGCAGTTTATACCAGGGCTACGAGCAGTACTTC
TRBD2	TRBV27	once	TRBJ2-7	CASTSLGEGHEQYF	TGTGCCAGCACCTCTCTAGGGGAGGGCCACGAGCAGTACTTC
TRBD2	TRBV27	-	TRBJ2-2	CASSLALAEQTGELFF	TGTGCCAGCAGTTTAGCACTAGCGGAACAAACCGGGGAGCTGTTTTTT
TRBD1	TRBV6-2/TRBV6-3	few	TRBJ2-7	CASSYPGTGSYEQYF	TGTGCCAGCAGTTACCCCGGGACAGGTTCCTACGAGCAGTACTTC
TRBD2	TRBV9	-	TRBJ2-7	CASSVETAGEEQYF	TGTGCCAGCAGCGTAGAAACAGCGGGAGAGGAGCAGTACTTC
TRBD2	TRBV18	-	TRBJ2-1	CASSPPLAGGPDEQFF	TGTGCCAGCTCACCACCTCTAGCGGGAGGGCCGGATGAGCAGTTCTTC
-	TRBV19	-	TRBJ2-7	CASSINPGTSYEQYF	TGTGCCAGTAGTATAAATCCAGGGACATCCTACGAGCAGTACTTC
-	TRBV4-3	-	TRBJ2-4	CASSQDPSWPIQYF	TGCGCCAGCAGCCAAGATCCTAGCTGGCCCATTCAGTACTTC
TRBD1	TRBV9	-	TRBJ2-7	CASSVTGGSYEQYF	TGTGCCAGCAGCGTGACAGGGGGCTCCTACGAGCAGTACTTC
-	TRBV6-5	-	TRBJ1-3	CASSYIGVFGNTIYF	TGTGCCAGCAGTTACATTGGAGTTTTTGGAAACACCATATATTTT
TRBD1	TRBV28	-	TRBJ2-1	CASSFRDRGNYNEQFF	TGTGCCAGCAGTTTTCGAGACAGGGGAAACTACAATGAGCAGTTCTTC
TRBD2	TRBV19	-	TRBJ2-3	CASFGTSGTQYF	TGTGCCAGCTTTGGGACTAGCGGAACGCAGTATTTT
TRBD1	TRBV5-4	-	TRBJ2-7	CASSSPKQGVKYEQYF	TGTGCCAGCAGCTCCCCAAAACAGGGGGTAAAGTACGAGCAGTACTTC
-	TRBV28	-	TRBJ2-7	CASSSTAAPRYEQYF	TGTGCCAGCAGTTCGACTGCGGCACCCCGCTACGAGCAGTACTTC
TRBD1	TRBV5-4	-	TRBJ2-5	CASSTGTALETQYF	TGTGCCAGCAGCACCGGGACAGCTCTCGAGACCCAGTACTTC
TRBD1	TRBV6-5	-	TRBJ2-7	CASTRQGSAYEQYF	TGTGCCAGCACAAGACAGGGATCCGCCTACGAGCAGTACTTC
TRBD2	TRBV27	-	TRBJ2-1	CASQNTQLAGADEQFF	TGTGCCAGCCAAAACACTCAACTAGCGGGAGCCGATGAGCAGTTCTTC
TRBD2	TRBV14	-	TRBJ2-7	CASSQYSGSSYEQYF	TGTGCCAGCAGCCAGTATAGCGGGAGCTCCTACGAGCAGTACTTC
-	TRBV10-3	-	TRBJ1-3	CAISDGGSGNTIYF	TGTGCCATCAGTGACGGGGGCTCTGGAAACACCATATATTTT
-	TRBV5-4	-	TRBJ1-3	CASSSSGGSGNTIYF	TGTGCCAGCAGCAGCTCAGGAGGCTCTGGAAACACCATATATTTT
-	TRBV30	once	TRBJ2-3	CAWNGLGGTDTQYF	TGTGCCTGGAATGGGCTGGGTGGCACAGATACGCAGTATTTT
-	TRBV7-9	-	TRBJ1-5	CASSLQSNQPQHF	TGTGCCAGCAGCTTACAGAGCAATCAGCCCCAGCATTTT
TRBD1	TRBV5-6	-	TRBJ1-4	CASSGTGGYEKLFF	TGTGCCAGCAGCGGGACAGGGGGCTATGAAAAACTGTTTTTT
-	TRBV19	-	TRBJ1-6	CASSFLNSPLHF	TGTGCCAGTAGTTTTCTCAATTCACCCCTCCACTTT
-	TRBV3-1/TRBV3-2	-	TRBJ1-1	CASSQPGSKRGTEAFF	TGTGCCAGCAGCCAACCGGGATCCAAAAGAGGCACTGAAGCTTTCTTT
TRBD1	TRBV7-8	few	TRBJ2-3	CASSLLTGGTDTQYF	TGTGCCAGCAGCCTTCTGACAGGGGGCACAGATACGCAGTATTTT
TRBD2	TRBV2	-	TRBJ2-1	CASTAGSSYNEQFF	TGTGCCAGCACAGCGGGGAGCTCCTACAATGAGCAGTTCTTC
TRBD1	TRBV28	few	TRBJ1-5	CASSRTGGNQPQHF	TGTGCCAGCAGCCGTACAGGGGGCAATCAGCCCCAGCATTTT
TRBD2	TRBV11-2	-	TRBJ2-3	CASSLSPIAGVLTDTQYF	TGTGCCAGCAGCCTCTCCCCGATCGCGGGAGTACTCACAGATACGCAGTATTTT
TRBD1	TRBV4-1	-	TRBJ1-5	CASSQDLGTGNQPQHF	TGCGCCAGCAGCCAAGATTTGGGGACAGGGAACCAGCCCCAGCATTTT
-	TRBV5-1	-	TRBJ1-1	CASSVDRPINTEAFF	TGCGCCAGCAGCGTGGACAGACCAATAAACACTGAAGCTTTCTTT
-	TRBV5-1	-	TRBJ1-2	CASSNAGTPNYGYTF	TGCGCCAGCAGCAACGCCGGGACACCCAACTATGGCTACACCTTC
-	TRBV2	-	TRBJ1-5	CASRGGQDQHF	TGTGCCAGCAGGGGAGGGCAGGACCAGCATTTT
TRBD1	TRBV7-9	-	TRBJ1-2	CASSWGTGVDYGYTF	TGTGCCAGCAGCTGGGGGACAGGGGTGGACTATGGCTACACCTTC
TRBD2	TRBV28	-	TRBJ2-3	CASSSQGLAVDTQYF	TGTGCCAGCAGTTCCCAGGGACTAGCGGTAGATACGCAGTATTTT
-	TRBV4-2	-	TRBJ2-2	CASSQGPGELFF	TGTGCCAGCAGCCAAGGGCCCGGGGAGCTGTTTTTT
-	TRBV2	-	TRBJ1-1	CASSEAGGKAFF	TGTGCCAGCAGTGAAGCCGGGGGGAAAGCTTTCTTT
TRBD2	TRBV4-3	-	TRBJ2-3	CASSQDPGASGRTTTDTQYF	TGCGCCAGCAGCCAAGATCCGGGGGCTAGCGGGAGGACCACCACAGATACGCAGTATTTT
TRBD2	TRBV19	-	TRBJ2-3	CASSPGTSGGGSTDTQYF	TGTGCCAGTAGTCCAGGGACTAGCGGGGGAGGAAGCACAGATACGCAGTATTTT
TRBD1	TRBV7-7	-	TRBJ2-6	CASSYPGTGSSGANVLTF	TGTGCTAGCAGCTATCCCGGGACAGGGAGCTCTGGGGCCAACGTCCTGACTTTC
-	TRBV7-3	once	TRBJ1-1	CASSKEMNTEAFF	TGTGCCAGCAGCAAAGAGATGAACACTGAAGCTTTCTTT